This T cell receptor beta chain was profiled in a study of shared clonotypes between healthy human individuals. The authors split each subset's genomic DNA evenly across several immunoSEQ plates. TCRdb's table, derived via immunoSEQ multiplex PCR, lists solely in-frame clones and lacks some. The sample lists roughly 2.4 million clones; 90% to 96% were seen once. The CDR3 loop spans 15 amino acids. The V segment lost 8 bases and the J segment 2 bases; nucleotides outside the gene matches: 7. Germline assignment: CDR1 SNHLY and CDR2 FYNNEI. Every donor, a Caucasian adult, lived in Nashville, Tennessee. The sequence came from a man aged 18 to 30 in good health. This rearrangement joins TRBV2 to TRBJ1-4; 8 nucleotides align to TRBD1. The sample taken for sequencing was naive CD4+ T cells sorted from blood. The subset was: CD45RA+ positively selected. CDR3 protein: CASDQQGVTNEKLFF. The DNA for the CDR3 is TGTGCCAGCGATCAACAGGGGGTTACTAATGAAAAACTGTTTTTT.